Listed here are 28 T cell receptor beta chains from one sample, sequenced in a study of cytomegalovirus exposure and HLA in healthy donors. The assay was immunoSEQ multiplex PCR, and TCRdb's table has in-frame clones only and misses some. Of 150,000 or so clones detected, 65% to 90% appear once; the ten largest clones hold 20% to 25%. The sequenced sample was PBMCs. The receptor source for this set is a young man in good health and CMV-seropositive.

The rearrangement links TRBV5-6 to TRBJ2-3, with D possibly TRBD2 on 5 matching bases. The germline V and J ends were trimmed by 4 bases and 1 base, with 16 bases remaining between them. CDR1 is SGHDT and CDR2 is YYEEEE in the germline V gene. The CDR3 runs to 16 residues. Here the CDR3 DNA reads TGTGCCAGCAGCCTCCTCGGGAAGCAGGGCACAGATACGCAGTATTTT. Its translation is CASSLLGKQGTDTQYF.

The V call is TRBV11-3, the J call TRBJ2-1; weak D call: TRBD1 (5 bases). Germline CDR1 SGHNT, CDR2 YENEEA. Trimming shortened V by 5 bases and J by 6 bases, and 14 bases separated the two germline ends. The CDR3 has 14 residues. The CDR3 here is CASSPRQGGNEQFF. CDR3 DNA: TGTGCCAGCAGCCCCCGCCAGGGTGGCAATGAGCAGTTCTTC.

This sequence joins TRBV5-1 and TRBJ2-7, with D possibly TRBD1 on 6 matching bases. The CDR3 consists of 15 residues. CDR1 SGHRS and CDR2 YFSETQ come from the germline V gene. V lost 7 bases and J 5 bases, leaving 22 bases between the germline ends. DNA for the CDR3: TGCGCCAGCGGACCCGCGGCAGGGGTAAACCACGAGCAGTACTTC. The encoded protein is CASGPAAGVNHEQYF.

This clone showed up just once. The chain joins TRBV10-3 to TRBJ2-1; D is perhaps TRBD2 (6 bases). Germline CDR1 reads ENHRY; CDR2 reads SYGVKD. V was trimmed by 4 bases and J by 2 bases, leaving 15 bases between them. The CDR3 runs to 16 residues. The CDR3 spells CAISGEEGPTYNEQFF. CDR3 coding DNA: TGTGCCATCAGTGGGGAGGAGGGTCCTACCTACAATGAGCAGTTCTTC.

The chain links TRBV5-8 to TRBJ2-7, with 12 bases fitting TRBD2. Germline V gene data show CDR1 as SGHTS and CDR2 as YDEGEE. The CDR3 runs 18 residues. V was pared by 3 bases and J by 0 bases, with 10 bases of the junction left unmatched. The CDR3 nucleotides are TGTGCCAGCAGCTCCCTGGGGCTAGCGGGAGGGTCCTCCTACGAGCAGTACTTC. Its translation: CASSSLGLAGGSSYEQYF. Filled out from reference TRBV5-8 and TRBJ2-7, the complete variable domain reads EAGVTQSPTHLIKTRGQQATLRCSPISGHTSVYWYQQALGLGLQFLLWYDEGEERNRGNFPPRFSGRQFPNYSSELNVNALELEDSALYLCASSSLGLAGGSSYEQYFGPGTRLTVT.

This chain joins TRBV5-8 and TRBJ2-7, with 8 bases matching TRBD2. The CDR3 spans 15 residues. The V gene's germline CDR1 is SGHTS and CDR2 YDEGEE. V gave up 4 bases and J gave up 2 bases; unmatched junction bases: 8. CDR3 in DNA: TGTGCCAGCAGCCGGGGGGGAGAGCGGGCCTACGAGCAGTACTTC. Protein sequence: CASSRGGERAYEQYF.

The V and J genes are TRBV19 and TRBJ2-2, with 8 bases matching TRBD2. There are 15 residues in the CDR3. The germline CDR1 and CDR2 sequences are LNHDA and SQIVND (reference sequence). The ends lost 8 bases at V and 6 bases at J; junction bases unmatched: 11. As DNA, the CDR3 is TGTGCCAGTTACCGCGGGAGGCAAAGGCCCGGGGAGCTGTTTTTT. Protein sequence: CASYRGRQRPGELFF. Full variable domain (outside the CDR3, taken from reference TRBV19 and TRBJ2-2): DGGITQSPKYLFRKEGQNVTLSCEQNLNHDAMYWYRQDPGQGLRLIYYSQIVNDFQKGDIAEGYSVSREKKESFPLTVTSAQKNPTAFYLCASYRGRQRPGELFFGEGSRLTVL.

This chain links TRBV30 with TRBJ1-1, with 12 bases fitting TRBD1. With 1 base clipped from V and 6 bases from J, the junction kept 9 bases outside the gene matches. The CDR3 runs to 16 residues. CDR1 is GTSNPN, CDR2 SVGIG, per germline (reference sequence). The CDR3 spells CAWSAKGTGGFSEAFF. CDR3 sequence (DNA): TGTGCCTGGAGTGCGAAGGGGACAGGGGGCTTTTCTGAAGCTTTCTTT.

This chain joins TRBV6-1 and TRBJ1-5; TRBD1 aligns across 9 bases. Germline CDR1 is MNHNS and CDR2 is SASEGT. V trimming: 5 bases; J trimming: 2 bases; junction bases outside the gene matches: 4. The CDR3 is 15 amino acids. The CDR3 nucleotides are TGTGCCAGCAGTAAGGGACAGGGTGGCAATCAGCCCCAGCATTTT. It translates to CASSKGQGGNQPQHF.

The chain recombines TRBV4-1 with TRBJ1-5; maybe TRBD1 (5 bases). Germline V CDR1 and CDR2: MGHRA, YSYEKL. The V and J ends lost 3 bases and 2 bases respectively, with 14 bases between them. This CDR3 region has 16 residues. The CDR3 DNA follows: TGCGCCAGCAGCCAGCCCAGGAAAGGGGGCAATCAGCCCCAGCATTTT. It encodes CASSQPRKGGNQPQHF.

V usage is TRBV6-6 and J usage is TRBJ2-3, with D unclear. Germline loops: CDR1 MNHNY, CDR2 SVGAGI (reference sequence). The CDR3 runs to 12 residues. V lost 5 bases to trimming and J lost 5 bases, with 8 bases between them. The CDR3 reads CASSPIKDTQYF. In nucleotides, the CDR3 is TGTGCCAGCAGTCCTATAAAAGATACGCAGTATTTT.

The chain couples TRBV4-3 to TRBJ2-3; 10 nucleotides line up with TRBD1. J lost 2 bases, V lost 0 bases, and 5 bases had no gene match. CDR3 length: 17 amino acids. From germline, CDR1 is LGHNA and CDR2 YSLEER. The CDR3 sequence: CASSQEGQGTHTDTQYF. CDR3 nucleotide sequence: TGCGCCAGCAGCCAAGAGGGACAGGGGACCCACACAGATACGCAGTATTTT.

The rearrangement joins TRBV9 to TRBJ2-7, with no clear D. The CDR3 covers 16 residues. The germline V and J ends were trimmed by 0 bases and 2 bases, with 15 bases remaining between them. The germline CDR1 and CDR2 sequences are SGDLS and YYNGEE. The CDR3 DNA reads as TGTGCCAGCAGCGTAGCGGTAGCCCCCCGGACCTACGAGCAGTACTTC. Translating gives CASSVAVAPRTYEQYF.

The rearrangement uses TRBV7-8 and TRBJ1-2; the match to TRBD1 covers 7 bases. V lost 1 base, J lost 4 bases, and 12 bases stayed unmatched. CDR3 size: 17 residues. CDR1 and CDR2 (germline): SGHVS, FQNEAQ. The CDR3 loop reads CASSLGSRQGHIYGYTF. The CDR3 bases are TGTGCCAGCAGCTTAGGGTCAAGACAGGGCCATATCTATGGCTACACCTTC.

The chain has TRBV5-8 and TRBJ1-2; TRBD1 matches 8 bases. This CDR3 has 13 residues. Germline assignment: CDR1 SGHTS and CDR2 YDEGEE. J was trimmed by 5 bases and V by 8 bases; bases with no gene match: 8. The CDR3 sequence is CASEGRGLYGYTF. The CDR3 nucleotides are TGTGCCAGTGAGGGCAGGGGGCTGTATGGCTACACCTTC.

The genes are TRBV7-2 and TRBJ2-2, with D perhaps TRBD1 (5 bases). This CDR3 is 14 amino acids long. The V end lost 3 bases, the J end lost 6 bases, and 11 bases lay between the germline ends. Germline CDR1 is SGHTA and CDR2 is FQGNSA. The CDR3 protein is CASSFDQGPGELFF. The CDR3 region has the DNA TGTGCCAGCAGCTTTGATCAGGGTCCCGGGGAGCTGTTTTTT.

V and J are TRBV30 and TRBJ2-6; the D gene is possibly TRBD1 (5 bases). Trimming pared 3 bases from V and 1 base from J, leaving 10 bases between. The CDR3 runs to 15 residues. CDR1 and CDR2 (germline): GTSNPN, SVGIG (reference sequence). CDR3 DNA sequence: TGTGCCTGGAGACTAAGACAGTCTGGGGCCAACGTCCTGACTTTC. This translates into CAWRLRQSGANVLTF.

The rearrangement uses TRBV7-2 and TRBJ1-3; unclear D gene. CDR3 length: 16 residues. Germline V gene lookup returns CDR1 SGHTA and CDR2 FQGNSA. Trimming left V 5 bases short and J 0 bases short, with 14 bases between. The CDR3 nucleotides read TGTGCCAGCAGCCCCCGACGGGAAAGCTCTGGAAACACCATATATTTT. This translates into CASSPRRESSGNTIYF.

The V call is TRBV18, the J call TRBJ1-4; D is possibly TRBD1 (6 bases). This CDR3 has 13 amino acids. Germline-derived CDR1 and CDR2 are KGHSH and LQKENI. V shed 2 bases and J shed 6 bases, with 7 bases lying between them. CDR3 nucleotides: TGTGCCAGCTCACCAAGACAGGATGAAAAACTGTTTTTT. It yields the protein CASSPRQDEKLFF. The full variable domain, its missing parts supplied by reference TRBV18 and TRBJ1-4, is NAGVMQNPRHLVRRRGQEARLRCSPMKGHSHVYWYRQLPEEGLKFMVYLQKENIIDESGMPKERFSAEFPKEGPSILRIQQVVRGDSAAYFCASSPRQDEKLFFGSGTQLSVL.

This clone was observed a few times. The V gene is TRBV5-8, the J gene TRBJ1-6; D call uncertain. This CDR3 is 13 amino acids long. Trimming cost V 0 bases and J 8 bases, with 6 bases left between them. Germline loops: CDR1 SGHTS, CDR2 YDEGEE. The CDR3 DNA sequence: TGTGCCAGCAGCTTGGACGGGTATTCACCCCTCCACTTT. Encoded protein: CASSLDGYSPLHF.

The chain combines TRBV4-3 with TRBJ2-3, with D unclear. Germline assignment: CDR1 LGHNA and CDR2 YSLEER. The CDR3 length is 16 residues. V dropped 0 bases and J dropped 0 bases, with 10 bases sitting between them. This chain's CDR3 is CASSQEPGASTDTQYF. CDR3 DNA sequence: TGCGCCAGCAGCCAAGAACCGGGTGCTAGCACAGATACGCAGTATTTT.

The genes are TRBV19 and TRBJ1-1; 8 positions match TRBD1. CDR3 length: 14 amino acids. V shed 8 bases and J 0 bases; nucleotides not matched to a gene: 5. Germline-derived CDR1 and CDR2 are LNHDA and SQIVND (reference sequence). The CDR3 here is CASDRGRMNTEAFF. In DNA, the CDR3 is TGTGCCAGTGACAGGGGTAGGATGAACACTGAAGCTTTCTTT.

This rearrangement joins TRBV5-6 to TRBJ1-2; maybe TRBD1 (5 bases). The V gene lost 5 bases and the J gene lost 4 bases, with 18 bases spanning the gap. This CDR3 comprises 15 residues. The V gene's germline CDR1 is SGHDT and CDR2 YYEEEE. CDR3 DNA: TGTGCCAGCAGGGGGGGACTTCGCCGACCCTATGGCTACACCTTC. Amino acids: CASRGGLRRPYGYTF.

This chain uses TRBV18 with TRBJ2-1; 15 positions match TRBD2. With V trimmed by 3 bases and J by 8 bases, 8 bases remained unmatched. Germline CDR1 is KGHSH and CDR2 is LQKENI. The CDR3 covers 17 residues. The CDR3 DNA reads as TGTGCCAGCTCACCCCGCAGGACTAGCGGGAGGGGGGATGAGCAGTTCTTC. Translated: CASSPRRTSGRGDEQFF.

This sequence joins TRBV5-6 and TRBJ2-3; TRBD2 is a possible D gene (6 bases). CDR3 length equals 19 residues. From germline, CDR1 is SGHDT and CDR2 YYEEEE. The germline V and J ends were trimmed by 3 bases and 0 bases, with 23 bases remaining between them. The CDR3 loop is CASSSEALVLAESTDTQYF. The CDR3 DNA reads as TGTGCCAGCAGCTCCGAGGCATTAGTCTTAGCGGAAAGCACAGATACGCAGTATTTT.

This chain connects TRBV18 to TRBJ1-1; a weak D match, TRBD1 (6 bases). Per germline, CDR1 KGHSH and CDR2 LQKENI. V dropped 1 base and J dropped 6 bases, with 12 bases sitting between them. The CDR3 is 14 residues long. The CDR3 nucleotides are TGTGCCAGCTCACCACTAGGACAGATCCCTGAAGCTTTCTTT. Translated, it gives CASSPLGQIPEAFF. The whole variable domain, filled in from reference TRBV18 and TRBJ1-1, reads NAGVMQNPRHLVRRRGQEARLRCSPMKGHSHVYWYRQLPEEGLKFMVYLQKENIIDESGMPKERFSAEFPKEGPSILRIQQVVRGDSAAYFCASSPLGQIPEAFFGQGTRLTVV.

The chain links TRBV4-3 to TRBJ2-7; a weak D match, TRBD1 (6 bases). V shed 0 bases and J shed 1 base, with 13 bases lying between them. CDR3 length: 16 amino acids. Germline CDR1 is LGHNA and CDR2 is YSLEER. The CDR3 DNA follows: TGCGCCAGCAGCCAAGATCTCCCAGGGGATTCCTACGAGCAGTACTTC. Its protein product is CASSQDLPGDSYEQYF.

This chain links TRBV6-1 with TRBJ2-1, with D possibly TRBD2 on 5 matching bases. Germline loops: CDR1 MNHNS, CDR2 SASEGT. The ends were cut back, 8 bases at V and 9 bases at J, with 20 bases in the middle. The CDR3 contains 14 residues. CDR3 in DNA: TGTGCCAGCTCTGAGGGTATAGGGCGGGCTGAGCAGTTCTTC. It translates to CASSEGIGRAEQFF.